The TCR beta chain under discussion was sequenced for a study of vaccination effects on CD4 cells after COVID-19. The study's findings and limits: Clones from infection and from vaccination both contracted markedly late after vaccination.

V gave up 5 bases and J gave up 0 bases, with 9 bases separating them. There are 13 residues in the CDR3. Germline CDR1 is SGDLS and CDR2 is YYNGEE. As concerns this clone: The antigen remains undetermined.

Cultured cells yielded isolated CD4+ T cells after roughly 11 days. Using immunoSEQ multiplex PCR, the repertoire was profiled, and TCRdb retains in-frame clones only, with some absent. The table lists more than 45,000 clones, roughly three quarters of them singletons. The V gene is TRBV9, the J gene TRBJ2-7, with a possible D match to TRBD2 (5 bases). Specimen: CD4+ T cells from PBMCs cultured without peptide, collected before COVID-19 vaccination. This receptor was obtained from a human donor who had a prior SARS-CoV-2 infection. CDR3 loop: CASRRVISYEQYF. CDR3 nucleotide sequence: TGTGCCAGCAGGAGGGTGATCTCCTACGAGCAGTACTTC.